This record looks at one T cell receptor (beta chain) sequence and its context. No antigen is known for it. There are no base qualities to consult, and no much larger clone falls within one base. This sample's time point label indicates: pretreatment peripheral blood. A total of 25 to 30 patients with locally advanced or metastatic urothelial carcinoma, treated at Memorial Sloan Kettering on a trial protocol, made up the cohort. Peripheral blood mononuclear cells were collected pretreatment and during treatment, at between 1 and 8 total time points per patient. The Qiagen DNeasy Blood extraction kit was used to purify genomic DNA from total PBMCs and tumor samples. PBMCs were collected pretreatment and during treatment and were isolated and stored as previously described. This specimen comes from a study of PD-L1 blockade in urothelial cancer (dated by TCRdb to the late 2010s). A note on the overall study: Therapy was started in the mid-2010s for all patients, and atezolizumab 1,200 mg was administered intravenously every 3 weeks. An ECOG performance status of 0 or 1 was recorded for the patients, and 0 to 3 prior chemotherapy regimens had been received by the patients. Pretreatment blood TCR-seq was available for fewer than 30 patients, at least one posttreatment blood collection was obtained for roughly 25 patients, and tumor TCR-seq was available for roughly 25 patients. In the same patients, whole exome sequencing and RNA sequencing of pretreatment tumors were performed in addition to TCR sequencing. About 85% of the 29 patients were males with bladder-origin urothelial cancer, and about 65% of the roughly 30 reported a prior smoking history. Durable clinical benefit meant progression-free survival longer than 6 months, and TCR features were also tested against progression-free and overall survival. An exploratory multi-omic analysis was conducted of the somatic, immune and clinical correlates of response to PD-L1 blockade with atezolizumab in urothelial cancer. Pretreatment tumor samples, along with matched peripheral blood collected serially before and after atezolizumab treatment, underwent TCR sequencing. Under ten patients reached durable clinical benefit, while some 20 patients did not. Blood samples gave median yields of about 140,000 T cells and tens of thousands of unique TCRs, along with a median clonality of around 0.08. Blood samples were analyzed at 3 weeks after treatment start (second dose) and at 6 weeks after treatment start.

Synthetic TCR analog templates were spiked into each PCR to estimate absolute template abundance from read counts. Using the immunoSEQ assay, TCRbeta CDR3 regions were amplified from genomic DNA with bias-controlled V and J gene primers. Rearranged TCRbeta segments were sequenced at approximately 20X coverage. Per the original workflow: Clustering was used to correct sequencing errors, and CDR3s were annotated against IMGT so that V, D and J genes could be assigned. Downstream analyses used only productive TCRbeta rearrangements and left out out-of-frame or stop-codon sequences. Clonality was computed as one minus Shannon entropy normalized by the log of the number of unique productive sequences. Fisher's exact test with Benjamini-Hochberg correction, using a cutoff of adjusted p below 0.01, was how clones that differed between time points or between blood and tumor were identified. Imported from immuneACCESS, the table was reduced by TCRdb to in-frame sequences with V and J called. These copies leave out some clones; in studies compared against another copy, an unresolved V gene accounts for under half, and the cause of the remainder is not known. Clone size and V and J calls were adopted from that table, with D and trimming inferred from the DNA. In this sample the table shows around 130,000 clones, around 84% of which occur a single time. In total, the top ten clones hold 3.2% of the sample.

Overall study results and their limits: Patients with durable benefit showed greater expansion of tumor-associated TCR clones in peripheral blood 3 weeks after starting treatment (n of about 22, p = 0.022). A pretreatment peripheral blood TCR clonality below the median was linked to improved progression-free and overall survival. Because of the small sample size (n ≈ 30) and the many exploratory analyses performed, the results are intended to be regarded as hypothesis-generating.

This TCR was sampled from a man in his fifties with urothelial cancer. The sequencing used PBMCs, collected around atezolizumab (anti-PD-L1) treatment.

The nucleotide sequence is given as TGTGCCTGGAGCTTGACTAGCGGGATTATCAATGAGCAGTTCTTC. This sequence encodes CAWSLTSGIINEQFF. Rearrangement joined TRBV30 to TRBJ2-1; 11 junctional bases match TRBD2. The CDR3 contains 15 residues, cysteine and phenylalanine counted. Only the CDR3 portion is preserved as DNA: 45 bases, with reading frame beginning at the first base. The germline V gene (reference sequence) yields GTSNPN for CDR1 and SVGIG for CDR2. V loses 3 bases at its end and J loses 6 bases; junction bases beyond the gene matches: 7.